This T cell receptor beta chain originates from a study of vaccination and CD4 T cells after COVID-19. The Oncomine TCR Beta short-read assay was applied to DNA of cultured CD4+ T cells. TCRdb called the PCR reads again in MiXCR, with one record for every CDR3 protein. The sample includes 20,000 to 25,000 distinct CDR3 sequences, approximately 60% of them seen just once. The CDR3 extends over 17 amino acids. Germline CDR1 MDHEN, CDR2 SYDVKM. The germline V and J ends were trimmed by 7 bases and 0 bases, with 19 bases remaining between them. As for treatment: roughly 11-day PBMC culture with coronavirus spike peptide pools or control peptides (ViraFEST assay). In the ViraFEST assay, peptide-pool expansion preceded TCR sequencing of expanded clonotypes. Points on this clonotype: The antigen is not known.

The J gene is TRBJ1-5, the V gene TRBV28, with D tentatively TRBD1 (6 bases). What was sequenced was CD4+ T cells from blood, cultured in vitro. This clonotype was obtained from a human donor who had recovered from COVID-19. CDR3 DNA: TGTGCCAGCATCCACCACTCAGGACAGTATAGCAATCAGCCCCAGCATTTT. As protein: CASIHHSGQYSNQPQHF.